These T cell receptor beta chains were read from a single sample in a study of T cell repertoires in cytomegalovirus infection. Each CDR3 protein is one row after TCRdb ran MiXCR on the reads. The sample holds some 680,000 distinct CDR3 sequences; roughly 36% are singletons and the top ten take roughly 2.8%. Sequencing was carried out using PBMCs. All receptors come from a human donor in good health (CMV status not recorded). Some clones in this sample may be carry-over from other donors' samples. CDR3s include the opening cysteine and the closing phenylalanine or tryptophan. The D gene is left open where the match is weak. Clone size appears in some rows only: once, few, many, or a class for an expanded clone.

cdr3_length j_call clone_size d_call v_call cdr3_nt cdr3_aa
14 TRBJ2-1 NA NA TRBV24-1 TGTGCCACCAGTGATTTGCGGGTTAGCAATGAGCAGTTCTTC CATSDLRVSNEQFF
14 TRBJ1-2 NA NA TRBV18 TGTGCCAGCTCAACGGGAGGGGATCACTATGGCTACACCTTC CASSTGGDHYGYTF
16 TRBJ2-3 once TRBD1 TRBV11-1 TGTGCCAGCAGCAGATACCGGGACAGGACGTCAGATACGCAGTATTTT CASSRYRDRTSDTQYF
17 TRBJ2-5 NA TRBD2 TRBV7-2 TGTGCCAGCAGCTTAGCGGGTCTCGCGGGAGGGCCGGAGACCCAGTACTTC CASSLAGLAGGPETQYF
17 TRBJ2-1 NA TRBD2 TRBV19 TGTGCCAGTAGTATAGATCCCCTAGCGGGGGTTTACAATGAGCAGTTCTTC CASSIDPLAGVYNEQFF
13 TRBJ2-7 few NA TRBV2 TGTGCCAGCAGTGTCGAAATCGCCTACGAGCAGTACTTC CASSVEIAYEQYF
13 TRBJ1-1 NA NA TRBV7-9 TGTGCCAGCAGCAAGGGACAGAACACTGAAGCTTTCTTT CASSKGQNTEAFF
16 TRBJ2-3 few NA TRBV28 TGTGCCAGCACTTACGGGGAGTCCCCTAGCACAGATACGCAGTATTTT CASTYGESPSTDTQYF
18 TRBJ2-1 NA TRBD2 TRBV12-3/TRBV12-4 TGTGTCAGCAGTTTAGGGACTAGCGGGAGGGCAAGAAACAATGAGCAGTTCTTC CVSSLGTSGRARNNEQFF
13 TRBJ2-1 many TRBD2 TRBV7-2 TGTGCCAGCAGCTTGGGACTAGCTGGTGAGCAGTTCTTC CASSLGLAGEQFF
14 TRBJ2-4 many NA TRBV7-2 TGTGCCAGCAGCCCAAATCTTGCGGGACGGATTCAGTACTTC CASSPNLAGRIQYF
15 TRBJ1-2 few NA TRBV28 TGTGCCAGCAGTTTAATAGGGTCCAGGAACTATGGCTACACCTTC CASSLIGSRNYGYTF
12 TRBJ1-5 NA NA TRBV24-1 TGTGCCACCAGTGATCCCTATCAGCCCCAGCATTTT CATSDPYQPQHF
12 TRBJ2-1 few NA TRBV24-1 TGTGCCACCAGTGATCCCGGAGGCGAGCAGTTCTTC CATSDPGGEQFF
16 TRBJ2-1 few TRBD2 TRBV11-2 TGTGCCAGCAGCTTAGAACTAGCGGGAGGCACCAATGAGCAGTTCTTC CASSLELAGGTNEQFF
19 TRBJ2-2 NA TRBD2 TRBV7-3 TGTGCCAGCAGCTTAAAGCCCCTAGCGGGAGATGCTAACACCGGGGAGCTGTTTTTT CASSLKPLAGDANTGELFF
15 TRBJ2-3 NA TRBD1 TRBV19 TGTGCCAGTAGAGCCGGGACAGGGAGCACAGATACGCAGTATTTT CASRAGTGSTDTQYF
16 TRBJ1-1 few TRBD1 TRBV20-1 TGCAGTGCTAGATCCCCCGGGACAGGGTTAAGCACTGAAGCTTTCTTT CSARSPGTGLSTEAFF
15 TRBJ1-3 few NA TRBV4-1 TGCGCCAGCAGCCAAGGGCAGTTCTCTGGAAACACCATATATTTT CASSQGQFSGNTIYF
15 TRBJ1-1 many TRBD1 TRBV28 TGTGCCAGTACGAGTATCGGGGACAGGGGGGATGAAGCTTTCTTT CASTSIGDRGDEAFF
15 TRBJ2-7 few TRBD1 TRBV7-6 TGTGCCAGCAGCTTAGAGTCGGACAGGGCCTACGAGCAGTACTTC CASSLESDRAYEQYF
14 TRBJ2-2 NA NA TRBV2 TGTGCCAGCAGTGAATCAGGGAACACCAGGGAGCTGTTTTTT CASSESGNTRELFF
15 TRBJ2-7 few TRBD2 TRBV6-1 TGTGCCAGCAGTGAATTGACTAGCGGGTTCTACGAGCAGTACTTC CASSELTSGFYEQYF
14 TRBJ1-1 few TRBD1 TRBV7-9 TGTGCCAGCAGCGAAACAGGGGTCACCACTGAAGCTTTCTTT CASSETGVTTEAFF
14 TRBJ1-2 few TRBD1 TRBV20-1 TGCAGTGCTGTAGGGACAGATACTAACTATGGCTACACCTTC CSAVGTDTNYGYTF
12 TRBJ2-7 many NA TRBV27 TGTGAAGCGGTATCGAGCTCCTACGAGCAGTACTTC CEAVSSSYEQYF
13 TRBJ2-7 NA NA TRBV28 TGTGCCAGCAGTTTGACGTCCTCCGACGAGCAGTACTTC CASSLTSSDEQYF
15 TRBJ2-5 NA NA TRBV6-1 TGTGCCAGCAGCACCACTCCAGGGGTAAAAGAGACCCAGTACTTC CASSTTPGVKETQYF
14 TRBJ2-1 NA NA TRBV4-2 TGTGCCAGCAGCCTGGGTTCCAGGGGAAATGAGCAGTTCTTC CASSLGSRGNEQFF